This TCR beta chain was observed in a study of cytomegalovirus exposure and HLA in healthy donors. Vbeta (60) and Jbeta (13) primers were used in the PCR. Some clones are missing from TCRdb's copy, which holds only in-frame ones; the method was immunoSEQ multiplex PCR. The table shows over 95,000 clones, with about four fifths occurring only once. The ends were cut back, 2 bases at V and 6 bases at J, with 13 bases in the middle. The germline CDR1 and CDR2 sequences are SQVTM and ANQGSEA. The CDR3 totals 13 residues. The sample was PBMCs. This TCR was recovered from a woman in her late teens or twenties in good health and CMV-seronegative. The chain has TRBV29-1 and TRBJ1-2; possibly TRBD1 for D (5 bases). CDR3 sequence: CSVEFRAYNGYTF. Here the CDR3 DNA reads TGCAGCGTTGAATTCAGGGCATACAATGGCTACACCTTC.